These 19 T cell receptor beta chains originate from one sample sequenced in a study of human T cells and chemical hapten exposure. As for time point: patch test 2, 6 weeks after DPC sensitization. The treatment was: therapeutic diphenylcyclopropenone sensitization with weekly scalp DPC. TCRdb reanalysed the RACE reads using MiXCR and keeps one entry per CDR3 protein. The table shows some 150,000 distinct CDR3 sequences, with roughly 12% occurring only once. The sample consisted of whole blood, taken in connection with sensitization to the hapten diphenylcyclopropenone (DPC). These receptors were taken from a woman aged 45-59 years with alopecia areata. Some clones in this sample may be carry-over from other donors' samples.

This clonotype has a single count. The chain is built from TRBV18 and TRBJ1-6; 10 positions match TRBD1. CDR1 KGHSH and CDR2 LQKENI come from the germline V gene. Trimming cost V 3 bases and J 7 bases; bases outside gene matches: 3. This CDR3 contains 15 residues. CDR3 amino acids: CASSPKTGGNSPLHF. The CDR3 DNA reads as TGTGCCAGCTCACCCAAGACAGGGGGCAATTCACCCCTCCACTTT.

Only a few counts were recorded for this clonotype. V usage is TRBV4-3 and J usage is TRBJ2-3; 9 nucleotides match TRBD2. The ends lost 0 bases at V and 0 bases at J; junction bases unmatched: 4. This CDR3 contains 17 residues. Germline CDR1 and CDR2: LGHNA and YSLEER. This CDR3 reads CASSQDRLAGSTDTQYF. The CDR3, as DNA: TGCGCCAGCAGCCAAGACCGGCTAGCGGGGAGCACAGATACGCAGTATTTT.

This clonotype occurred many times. The CDR3 here is CASSDDRLNTQYF. CDR3 in DNA: TGCGCCAGCAGTGATGACCGTCTTAATACGCAGTATTTT. V gene TRBV10-2 combines with J gene TRBJ2-3, with no clear D. The ends were cut back, 3 bases at V and 7 bases at J, with 11 bases in the middle. The CDR3 is 13 residues long. Germline-derived CDR1 and CDR2 are WSHSY and SAAADI.

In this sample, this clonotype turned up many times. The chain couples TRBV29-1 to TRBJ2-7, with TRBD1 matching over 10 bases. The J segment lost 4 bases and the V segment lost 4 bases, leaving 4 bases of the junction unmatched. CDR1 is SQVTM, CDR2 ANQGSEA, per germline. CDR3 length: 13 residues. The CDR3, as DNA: TGCAGCGTTGTTTGGACAGGGGGATACGAGCAGTACTTC. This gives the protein CSVVWTGGYEQYF.

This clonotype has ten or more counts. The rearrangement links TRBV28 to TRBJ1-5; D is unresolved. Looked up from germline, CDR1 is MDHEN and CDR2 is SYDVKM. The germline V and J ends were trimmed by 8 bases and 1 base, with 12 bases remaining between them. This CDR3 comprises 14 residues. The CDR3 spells CASSGHGSNQPQHF. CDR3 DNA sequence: TGTGCCAGCTCCGGGCACGGGAGCAATCAGCCCCAGCATTTT. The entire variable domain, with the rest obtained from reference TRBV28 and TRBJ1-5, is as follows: DVKVTQSSRYLVKRTGEKVFLECVQDMDHENMFWYRQDPGLGLRLIYFSYDVKMKEKGDIPEGYSVSREKKERFSLILESASTNQTSMYLCASSGHGSNQPQHFGDGTRLSIL.

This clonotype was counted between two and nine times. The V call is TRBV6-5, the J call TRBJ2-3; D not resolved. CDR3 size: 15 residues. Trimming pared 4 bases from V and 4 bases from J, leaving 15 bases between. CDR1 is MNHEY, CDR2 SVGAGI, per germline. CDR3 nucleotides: TGTGCCAGCAGTTGGGGTGGGCAGGTCCCAGATACGCAGTATTTT. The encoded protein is CASSWGGQVPDTQYF.

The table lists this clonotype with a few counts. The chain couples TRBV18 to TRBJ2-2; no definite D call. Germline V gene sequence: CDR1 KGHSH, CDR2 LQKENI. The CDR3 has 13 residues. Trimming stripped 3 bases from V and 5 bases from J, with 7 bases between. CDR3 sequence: CASSPEGTGELFF. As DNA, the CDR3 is TGTGCCAGCTCACCGGAAGGGACCGGGGAGCTGTTTTTT. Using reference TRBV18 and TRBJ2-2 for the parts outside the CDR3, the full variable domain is NAGVMQNPRHLVRRRGQEARLRCSPMKGHSHVYWYRQLPEEGLKFMVYLQKENIIDESGMPKERFSAEFPKEGPSILRIQQVVRGDSAAYFCASSPEGTGELFFGEGSRLTVL.

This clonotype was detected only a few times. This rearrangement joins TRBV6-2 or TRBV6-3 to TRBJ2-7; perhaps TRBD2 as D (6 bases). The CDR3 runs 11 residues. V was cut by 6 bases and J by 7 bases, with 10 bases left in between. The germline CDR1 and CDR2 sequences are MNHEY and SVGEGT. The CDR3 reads CASRGTLEQYF. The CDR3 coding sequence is TGTGCCAGCAGGGGGACTCTGGAGCAGTACTTC.

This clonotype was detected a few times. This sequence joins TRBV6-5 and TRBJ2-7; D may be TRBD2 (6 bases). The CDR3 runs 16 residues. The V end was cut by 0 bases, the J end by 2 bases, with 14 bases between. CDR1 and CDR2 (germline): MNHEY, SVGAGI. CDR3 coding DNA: TGTGCCAGCAGTTACTCTCGGGGAGGACTGCCCTACGAGCAGTACTTC. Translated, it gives CASSYSRGGLPYEQYF.

The CDR3 DNA follows: TGTGCCAGCAGTTACGCCGGGACAGGGGATGACGAGCAGTACTTC. Its translation is CASSYAGTGDDEQYF. This chain connects TRBV6-2 or TRBV6-3 to TRBJ2-7; 10 bases fit TRBD1. CDR3 length: 15 amino acids. Germline V gene data show CDR1 as MNHEY and CDR2 as SVGEGT. The V gene end was trimmed by 2 bases and the J gene end by 5 bases; junction bases not matched to a gene: 6.

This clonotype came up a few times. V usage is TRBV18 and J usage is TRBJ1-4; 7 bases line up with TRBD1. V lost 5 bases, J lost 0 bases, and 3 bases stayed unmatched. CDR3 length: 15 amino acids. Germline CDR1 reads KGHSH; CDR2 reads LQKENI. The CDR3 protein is CASSSGQATNEKLFF. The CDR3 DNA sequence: TGTGCCAGCTCATCCGGACAGGCAACTAATGAAAAACTGTTTTTT.

The CDR3 coding sequence is TGCAGCGTTAAGCAGAGGGGGGGGGCCATGAACACTGAAGCTTTCTTT. Translating gives CSVKQRGGAMNTEAFF. The V call is TRBV29-1, the J call TRBJ1-1, with D maybe TRBD1 (6 bases). The germline CDR1 and CDR2 sequences are SQVTM and ANQGSEA. The ends were cut back, 5 bases at V and 0 bases at J, with 19 bases in the middle. CDR3 length: 16 amino acids.

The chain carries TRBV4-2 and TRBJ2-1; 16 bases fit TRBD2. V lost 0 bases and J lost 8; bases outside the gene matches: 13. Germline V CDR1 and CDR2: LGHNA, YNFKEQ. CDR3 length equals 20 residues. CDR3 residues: CASSQDRRGPGLAGGDEQFF. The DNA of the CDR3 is TGTGCCAGCAGCCAAGATAGGAGGGGCCCGGGACTAGCGGGAGGGGATGAGCAGTTCTTC.

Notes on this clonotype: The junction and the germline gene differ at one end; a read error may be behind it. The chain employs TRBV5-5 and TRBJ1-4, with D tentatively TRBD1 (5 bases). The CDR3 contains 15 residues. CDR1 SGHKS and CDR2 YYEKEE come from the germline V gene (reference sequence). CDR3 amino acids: CASSSRGTRNENLFF. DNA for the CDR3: TGTGCCAGCAGCTCACGGGGGACCCGAAATGAAAACCTGTTTTTT.

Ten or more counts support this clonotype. This CDR3 reads CASTGLAGAYEQYF. The CDR3 DNA reads as TGTGCCAGCACGGGACTAGCGGGGGCCTACGAGCAGTACTTC. V usage is TRBV27 and J usage is TRBJ2-7, with TRBD2 identical over 14 bases. V lost 7 bases, J lost 2 bases, and 1 base stayed unmatched. The CDR3 loop spans 14 amino acids. CDR1 and CDR2 (germline): MNHEY, SMNVEV (reference sequence).

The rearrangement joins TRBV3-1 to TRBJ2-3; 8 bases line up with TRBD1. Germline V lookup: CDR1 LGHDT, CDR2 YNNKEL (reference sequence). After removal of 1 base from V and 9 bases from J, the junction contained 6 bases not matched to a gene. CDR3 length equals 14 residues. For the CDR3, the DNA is TGTGCCAGCAGCCAAGTGCAGGGGGCAGGGACGCAGTATTTT. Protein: CASSQVQGAGTQYF.

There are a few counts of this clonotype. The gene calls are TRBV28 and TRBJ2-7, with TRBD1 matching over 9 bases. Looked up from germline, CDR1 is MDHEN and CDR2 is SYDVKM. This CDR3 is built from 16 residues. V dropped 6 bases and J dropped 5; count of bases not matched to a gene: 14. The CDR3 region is CASSLFSGQGFDEQYF. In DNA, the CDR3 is TGTGCCAGCAGCCTCTTTTCGGGACAGGGTTTCGACGAGCAGTACTTC. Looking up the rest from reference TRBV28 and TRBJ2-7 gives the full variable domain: DVKVTQSSRYLVKRTGEKVFLECVQDMDHENMFWYRQDPGLGLRLIYFSYDVKMKEKGDIPEGYSVSREKKERFSLILESASTNQTSMYLCASSLFSGQGFDEQYFGPGTRLTVT.

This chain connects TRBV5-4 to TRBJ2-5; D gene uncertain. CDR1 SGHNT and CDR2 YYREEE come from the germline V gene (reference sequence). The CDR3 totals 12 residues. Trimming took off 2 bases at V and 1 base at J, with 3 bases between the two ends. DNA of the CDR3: TGTGCCAGCAGCTTCCCCCAAGAGACCCAGTACTTC. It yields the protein CASSFPQETQYF.

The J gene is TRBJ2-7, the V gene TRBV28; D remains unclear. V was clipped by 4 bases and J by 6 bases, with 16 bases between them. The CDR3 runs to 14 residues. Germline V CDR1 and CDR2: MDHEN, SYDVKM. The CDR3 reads CASSSRYLESEQYF. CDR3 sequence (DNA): TGTGCCAGCAGTTCTAGATACCTGGAGAGCGAGCAGTACTTC.